A selection of T cell receptor beta chains follows, all from one sample in a study of spatial heterogeneity in lung cancer. One entry per CDR3 protein results from TCRdb running MiXCR on the 5' RACE reads. Among about 20,000 distinct CDR3 sequences listed, around 20% were seen once. The sequencing used PBMCs, collected at surgery. The receptor source for this set is a male donor with early-stage non-small cell lung cancer. CDR3s include the opening cysteine and the closing phenylalanine or tryptophan. D genes are given only for firm matches. For some rows the clone size is stated as once, few or many, or as a class when expanded; others skip it.

length	V	size	D	J	DNA	CDR3
13	TRBV20-1	many	NA	TRBJ2-4	TGCAGTGCCCAAGGGGGAGCCAAAAACATTCAGTACTTC	CSAQGGAKNIQYF
14	TRBV20-1	NA	NA	TRBJ1-5	TGCAGTGCTAGAGATGGTGGCCGAGAACAGCCCCAGCATTTT	CSARDGGREQPQHF
14	TRBV5-1	many	TRBD2	TRBJ2-3	TGCGCCAGCAATCTTCTAGCGGGTACAGATACGCAGTATTTT	CASNLLAGTDTQYF
16	TRBV13	many	TRBD2	TRBJ2-1	TGTGCCAGCAGCTCCATCGGACTAGCGGGATACAATGAGCAGTTCTTC	CASSSIGLAGYNEQFF
11	TRBV13	medium-sized	NA	TRBJ2-7	TGTGCCAGCAGCTTCTCCTACGAGCAGTACTTC	CASSFSYEQYF
20	TRBV10-2	many	TRBD1	TRBJ2-4	TGCGCCAGCAGTACAAAGTCGATAGGGACAGTTAGCCTAGCCAAAAACATTCAGTACTTC	CASSTKSIGTVSLAKNIQYF
14	TRBV6-5	many	TRBD1	TRBJ1-2	TGTGCCAGCAGCCAAATTGGGACAGGGCTTGGCTACACCTTC	CASSQIGTGLGYTF
13	TRBV4-1	medium-sized	NA	TRBJ1-2	TGCGCCAGCAGCCAGGAAGGGAGTTGGGGCTACACCTTC	CASSQEGSWGYTF
13	TRBV5-1	many	TRBD1	TRBJ2-5	TGCGCCAGCACCGTACAGGGGCAAGAGACCCAGTACTTC	CASTVQGQETQYF
16	TRBV20-1	NA	TRBD2	TRBJ2-1	TGCAGTGCTAGACCTGGACTAGCGGGGGGGCCTAATGAGCAGTTCTTC	CSARPGLAGGPNEQFF
16	TRBV9	NA	NA	TRBJ2-2	TGTGCCAGCACCAGAGGGGGGGCCCCCCTAGCCGGGGAGCTGTTTTTT	CASTRGGAPLAGELFF
15	TRBV20-1	NA	NA	TRBJ2-1	TGCAGTGCTAGAGATCTCGTCTTAAACTACAATGAGCAGTTCTTC	CSARDLVLNYNEQFF
16	TRBV11-3	NA	TRBD1	TRBJ2-1	TGTGCCAGCAGCGCCCCCGGGACAGGGGCCCTCAATGAGCAGTTCTTC	CASSAPGTGALNEQFF
16	TRBV5-5	few	NA	TRBJ2-5	TGTGCCAGCAGCTCCGGAAGGACTGCAGGCGGAGAGACCCAGTACTTC	CASSSGRTAGGETQYF
16	TRBV5-1	many	TRBD2	TRBJ2-3	TGCGCCAGCTTATCGACTAGCGGGGGAAGCACAGATACGCAGTATTTT	CASLSTSGGSTDTQYF
14	TRBV10-2	many	NA	TRBJ1-1	TGCGCCAGCAGTGAAGCTCTGGGAATTGCTGAAGCTTTCTTT	CASSEALGIAEAFF
18	TRBV3-1	once	TRBD2	TRBJ2-3	TGTGCCAGCAGCAACCCAGGACTAGCGGGGGGGCGACGAGATACGCAGTATTTT	CASSNPGLAGGRRDTQYF
17	TRBV24-1	many	TRBD1	TRBJ2-3	TGTGCCACCAGTGATACCCCGGGACAGGAGGACACAGATACGCAGTATTTT	CATSDTPGQEDTDTQYF
15	TRBV20-1	medium-sized	TRBD1	TRBJ1-1	TGCAGTGCTAGACCAATGGGGACAGGGAACACTGAAGCTTTCTTT	CSARPMGTGNTEAFF
14	TRBV19	many	NA	TRBJ1-3	TGTGCCAGTACCTCTAGGGGTCCAGGAAACACCATATATTTT	CASTSRGPGNTIYF
16	TRBV2	NA	TRBD1	TRBJ2-3	TGTGCCAGCAGTGAAGGGACAGGTGTTTATACGTATACGCAGTATTTT	CASSEGTGVYTYTQYF
14	TRBV29-1	many	TRBD2	TRBJ2-1	TGCAGCGTTGAGGTAGCGGGGGGGAGAAATGAGCAGTTCTTC	CSVEVAGGRNEQFF
13	TRBV2	few	NA	TRBJ1-1	TGTGCCAGTGAGCAGGGCGGGAACACTGAAGCTTTCTTT	CASEQGGNTEAFF
14	TRBV11-2	few	TRBD2	TRBJ2-3	TGTGCCAGCAGGCGGGACTACGGGTGGGATACGCAGTATTTT	CASRRDYGWDTQYF
15	TRBV2	many	NA	TRBJ1-1	TGTGCCAGCAGTGACGAGGGTGTGGTGAACACTGAAGCTTTCTTT	CASSDEGVVNTEAFF
12	TRBV6-5	NA	NA	TRBJ2-1	TGTGCCAGCAGCCCCGACTACAATGAGCAGTTCTTC	CASSPDYNEQFF
18	TRBV5-4	NA	TRBD1	TRBJ1-4	TGTGCCAGCAGCTTGGACGTGGGACAGGGTGGCACTAATGAAAAACTGTTTTTT	CASSLDVGQGGTNEKLFF
14	TRBV6-1	NA	NA	TRBJ1-5	TGTGCCAGCAGTGAAGGAGGGTCGCATTTGCCCCAGCATTTT	CASSEGGSHLPQHF
13	TRBV20-1	many	NA	TRBJ1-1	TGCAGTGCTAGTCCCCTGATGAACACTGAAGCTTTCTTT	CSASPLMNTEAFF
15	TRBV5-1	NA	TRBD1	TRBJ1-6	TGCGCCAGCAGCTTAAGGACAGGGCAAAATTCACCCCTCCACTTT	CASSLRTGQNSPLHF
15	TRBV19	NA	NA	TRBJ1-5	TGTGCCAGTAGTATCAGCCACTATAGCAATCAGCCCCAGCATTTT	CASSISHYSNQPQHF
13	TRBV7-3	NA	NA	TRBJ2-7	TGTGCCAGCAGCTCGGGCCCGTTTCTCGAGCAGTACTTC	CASSSGPFLEQYF
17	TRBV5-5	many	TRBD2	TRBJ2-1	TGTGCCAGCAGCGAGACTAGCGGGGGGCACTCCTACAATGAGCAGTTCTTC	CASSETSGGHSYNEQFF
15	TRBV10-2	NA	TRBD2	TRBJ2-1	TGCGCCAGCAGTCAGGCTAGCGGGGGGGCTTGGGAGCAGTTCTTC	CASSQASGGAWEQFF
15	TRBV10-1	NA	NA	TRBJ2-2	TGCGCCAGCAGCCCCCAGGGTCTGGGGACGGGGGAGCTGTTTTTT	CASSPQGLGTGELFF